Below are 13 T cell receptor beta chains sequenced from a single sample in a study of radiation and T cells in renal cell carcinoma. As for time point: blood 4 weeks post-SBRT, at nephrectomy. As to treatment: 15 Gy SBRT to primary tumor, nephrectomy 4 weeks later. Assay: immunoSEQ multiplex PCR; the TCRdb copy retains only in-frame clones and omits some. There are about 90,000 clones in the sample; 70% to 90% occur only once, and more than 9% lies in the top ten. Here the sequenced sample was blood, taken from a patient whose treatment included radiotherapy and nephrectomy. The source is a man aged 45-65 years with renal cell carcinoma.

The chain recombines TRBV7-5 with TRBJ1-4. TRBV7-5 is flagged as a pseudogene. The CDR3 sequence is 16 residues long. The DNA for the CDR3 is TGTGCCAGAAGCCCAATCCAGGGAGCAACTAATGAAAAACTGTTTTTT. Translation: CARSPIQGATNEKLFF.

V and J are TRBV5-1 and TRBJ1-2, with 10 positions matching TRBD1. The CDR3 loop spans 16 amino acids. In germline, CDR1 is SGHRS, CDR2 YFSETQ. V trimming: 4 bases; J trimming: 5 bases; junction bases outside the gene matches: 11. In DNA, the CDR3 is TGCGCCAGCAGCCCACGACAGGGGGCGGGAAATTATGGCTACACCTTC. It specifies CASSPRQGAGNYGYTF.

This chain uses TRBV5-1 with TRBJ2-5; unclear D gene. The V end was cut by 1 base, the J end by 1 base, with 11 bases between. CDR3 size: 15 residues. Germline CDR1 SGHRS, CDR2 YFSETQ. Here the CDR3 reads CASSLRLPVQETQYF. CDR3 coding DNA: TGCGCCAGCAGCTTGCGGCTACCGGTCCAAGAGACCCAGTACTTC.

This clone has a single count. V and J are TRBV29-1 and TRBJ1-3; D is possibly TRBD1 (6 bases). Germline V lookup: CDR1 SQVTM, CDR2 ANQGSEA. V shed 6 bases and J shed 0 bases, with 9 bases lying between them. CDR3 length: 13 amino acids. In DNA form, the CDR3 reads TGCAGCGTAGGGGACACCTCTGGAAACACCATATATTTT. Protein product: CSVGDTSGNTIYF.

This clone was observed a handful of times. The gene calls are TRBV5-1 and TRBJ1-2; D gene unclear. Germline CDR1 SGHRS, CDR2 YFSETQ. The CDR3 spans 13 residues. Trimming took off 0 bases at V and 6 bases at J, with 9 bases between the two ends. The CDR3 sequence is CASSLAPVNGYTF. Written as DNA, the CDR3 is TGCGCCAGCAGCTTGGCACCTGTGAATGGCTACACCTTC. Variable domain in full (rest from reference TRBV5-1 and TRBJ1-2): KAGVTQTPRYLIKTRGQQVTLSCSPISGHRSVSWYQQTPGQGLQFLFEYFSETQRNKGNFPGRFSGRQFSNSRSEMNVSTLELGDSALYLCASSLAPVNGYTFGSGTRLTVV.

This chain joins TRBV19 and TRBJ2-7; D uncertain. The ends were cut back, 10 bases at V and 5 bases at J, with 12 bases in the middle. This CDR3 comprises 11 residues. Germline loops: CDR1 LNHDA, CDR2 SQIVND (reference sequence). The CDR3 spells CATSWTHEQYF. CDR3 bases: TGTGCCACCTCATGGACCCACGAGCAGTACTTC. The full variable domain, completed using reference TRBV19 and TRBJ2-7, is DGGITQSPKYLFRKEGQNVTLSCEQNLNHDAMYWYRQDPGQGLRLIYYSQIVNDFQKGDIAEGYSVSREKKESFPLTVTSAQKNPTAFYLCATSWTHEQYFGPGTRLTVT.

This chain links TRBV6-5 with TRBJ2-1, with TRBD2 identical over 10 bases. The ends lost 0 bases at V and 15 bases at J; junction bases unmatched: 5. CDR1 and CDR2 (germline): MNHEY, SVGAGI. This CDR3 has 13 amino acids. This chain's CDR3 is CASSYSSSGSRFF. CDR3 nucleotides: TGTGCCAGCAGTTACTCTTCTAGCGGGAGTCGGTTCTTC.

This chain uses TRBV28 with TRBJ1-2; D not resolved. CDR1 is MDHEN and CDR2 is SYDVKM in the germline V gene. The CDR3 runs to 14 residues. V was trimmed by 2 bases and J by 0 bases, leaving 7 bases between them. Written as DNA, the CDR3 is TGTGCCAGCAGTTTAATCACAGCTAACTATGGCTACACCTTC. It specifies CASSLITANYGYTF.

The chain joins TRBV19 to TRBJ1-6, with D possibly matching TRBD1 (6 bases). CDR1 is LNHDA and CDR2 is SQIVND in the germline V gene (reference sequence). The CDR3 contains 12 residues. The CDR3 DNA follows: TGTGCTGCAGGGGAATGGGATTCACCCCTCCACTTT. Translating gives CAAGEWDSPLHF.

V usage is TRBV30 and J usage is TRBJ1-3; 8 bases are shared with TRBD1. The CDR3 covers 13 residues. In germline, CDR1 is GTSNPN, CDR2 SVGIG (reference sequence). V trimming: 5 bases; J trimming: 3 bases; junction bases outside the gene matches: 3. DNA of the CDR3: TGTGCCTGGCAGGGGGCATTTGGAAACACCATATATTTT. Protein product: CAWQGAFGNTIYF.

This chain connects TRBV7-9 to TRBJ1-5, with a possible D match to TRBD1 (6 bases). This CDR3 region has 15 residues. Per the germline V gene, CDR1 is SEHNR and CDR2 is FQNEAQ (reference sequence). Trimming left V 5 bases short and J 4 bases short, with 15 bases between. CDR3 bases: TGTGCCAGCAGCACAGGGTCGGGGGAGAATCAGCCCCAGCATTTT. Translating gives CASSTGSGENQPQHF.

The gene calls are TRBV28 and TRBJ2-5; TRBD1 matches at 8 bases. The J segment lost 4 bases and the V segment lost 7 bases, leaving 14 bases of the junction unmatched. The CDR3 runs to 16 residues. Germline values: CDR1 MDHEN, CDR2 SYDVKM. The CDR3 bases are TGTGCCAGCATCCCTTCCCCACAGGGGGTAATAGAGACCCAGTACTTC. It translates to CASIPSPQGVIETQYF.

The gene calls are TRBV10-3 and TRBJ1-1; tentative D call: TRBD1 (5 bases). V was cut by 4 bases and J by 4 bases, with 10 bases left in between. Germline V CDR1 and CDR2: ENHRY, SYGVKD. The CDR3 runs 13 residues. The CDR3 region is CAISGGHGTEAFF. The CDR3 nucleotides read TGTGCCATCAGTGGGGGCCACGGCACTGAAGCTTTCTTT.